This T cell receptor (beta chain) is from a study of beta chain features in type 1 diabetes (dated by TCRdb to the late 2010s). The study in broad terms: Patients and healthy donors did not differ in mean age, gender distribution, total cell number or subset yield. A total of over 90,000,000 sorted cells were examined across all samples, and a strong correlation was observed between cell number per subset and RNA yield. In the study, TCRB repertoires of sorted circulating CD4+ T cell subsets from recently diagnosed type 1 diabetes patients were compared with those of matched healthy donors. Naive and central memory subsets were obtained from all 28 donors, but regulatory and stem cell-like memory subsets were isolated from only 8 patients and roughly 8 healthy donors. On the study overall, not on this receptor specifically: PCR may preferentially amplify shorter templates, but because patient and control samples were amplified and corrected together, any resulting skew would affect both groups equally. Patients with type 1 diabetes made fewer insertions and deleted more nucleotides at VDJ recombination sites, implying thymic rearrangement abnormalities. Because the HLA sub-analyses included only small numbers of individuals, any influence of HLA type on TCRB rearrangement was left unresolved. A moderate but significant shortening of TCRB CDR3 length was observed in type 1 diabetes patients in all four CD4+ subsets. Naive, central memory and regulatory TCRB repertoires appeared to be more similar among patients than among healthy donors. Because cDNA rather than genomic DNA was sequenced, highly expressing activated cells could have been over-represented, although no difference in activation and CD3 levels was found between groups.

The entire isolated RNA was reverse transcribed using the High Capacity cDNA Reverse Transcription Kit, and thus expressed TCRB transcripts were sequenced. Deep immunoSEQ sequencing was applied to naive, central memory and regulatory T cell samples, giving an average of roughly 3.5 million total reads per sample. Sorted cells were lysed in RLT buffer and RNA was extracted with DNase-treated RNeasy Micro or Mini kits, depending on cell number. To prevent cross-contamination, every cell subset was processed on its own, while patient and healthy donor samples were processed together. The immunoSEQ multiplex PCR was used to amplify TCRB sequences from cDNA, yielding 87-bp fragments that span the CDR3 region. Sequencing of the amplicons was performed on the Illumina HiSeq platform. The authors' pipeline ran thus. Synthetic template baselines were used to correct PCR bias computationally, reads within Hamming distance 2 were collapsed, and singletons that could not be merged were discarded. Reads were aligned against IMGT so that V, D and J genes, CDR3 length and insertions or deletions at six rearrangement sites could be assigned. Within each subset, clonotype counts were normalized to the number of sorted cells before true diversity and Gini coefficients were calculated with the tcR R package. The overlap coefficient, calculated on TCRB nucleotide sequences, was used to measure repertoire sharing. As a proxy for the pre-selection repertoire, out-of-frame TCRB sequences from naive cells were analyzed. The table comes from immuneACCESS by way of TCRdb, which keeps in-frame sequences with V and J called. Part of the clones is missing from these tables; in studies checked, under half for an unresolved V gene and the rest for unknown reasons. V, J and clone size are those of that table, while D and trimming were read from the DNA. Within this sample are some 240,000 clones, with roughly 17% of them counted one time only. 0.085% of the sample is taken by the ten largest.

Note on this clone: The clone's antigen remains unknown. No per-base quality is available; no much larger clone lies one base away.

Spanning cysteine to phenylalanine, the CDR3 consists of 12 amino acids. Only the CDR3 portion is preserved as DNA: 36 bases, with reading frame beginning at the first base. The junction carries 9 bases between V and J, which are trimmed by 4 bases and 5 bases respectively. CDR1 and CDR2 (LGHNA, YNFKEQ) derive from the germline V gene. Each donor gave one peripheral blood draw, averaging approximately 0.11 L, which was collected into heparinised tubes. Naive, central memory, regulatory and stem cell-like memory CD4+ T cells were sorted on a BD FACSAria II using a panel including CD45RO, CCR7, CD25, CD127, CD95 and CD27. Purity was above 98% for every sorted population. Right away, PBMCs were isolated by Lymphoprep density gradient centrifugation and were stained directly, with no culture step. So that batch effects would be minimized, each experiment stained and sorted samples in pairs, pairing one healthy donor with one patient.

The clonotype comes from a man aged 25-40 years with type 1 diabetes. The chain was built from TRBV4-2 and TRBJ2-7, and possibly TRBD1, on 5 matching bases. Sequenced input: naive CD4+ T cells from blood. The cell subset or site label corresponds to: true naive CD4+ T cells. The CDR3 loop reads CASSPIGDEQYF. The bases are TGTGCCAGCAGCCCGATAGGGGACGAGCAGTACTTC.